This T cell receptor beta chain is from a study of blood T cell repertoires in COVID-19. Across the whole study: Researchers got acute and convalescent COVID-19 samples from the United States, Italy and Spain. In each case, the material was cDNA or gDNA derived from T cells, B-cell-depleted T cells, or PBMCs.

The data were produced by immunoSEQ multiplex PCR, yet TCRdb's version contains in-frame clones alone and is incomplete. The sample has approximately 270,000 clones, about 89% seen once; the top ten hold around 0.8%. Specimen: peripheral blood. The receptor was isolated from a man between 25 and 39 years old with acute or convalescent COVID-19.

The CDR3 coding sequence is TGTGCCATCAGTGAGGGTGGCGAGGCACGGGGTCGGCAGTATTTT. Translated: CAISEGGEARGRQYF. The chain has TRBV10-3 and TRBJ2-3; D possibly corresponds to TRBD2 (5 bases). Per germline, CDR1 ENHRY and CDR2 SYGVKD. This CDR3 spans 15 amino acids. V shed 2 bases and J shed 11 bases, with 20 bases lying between them.